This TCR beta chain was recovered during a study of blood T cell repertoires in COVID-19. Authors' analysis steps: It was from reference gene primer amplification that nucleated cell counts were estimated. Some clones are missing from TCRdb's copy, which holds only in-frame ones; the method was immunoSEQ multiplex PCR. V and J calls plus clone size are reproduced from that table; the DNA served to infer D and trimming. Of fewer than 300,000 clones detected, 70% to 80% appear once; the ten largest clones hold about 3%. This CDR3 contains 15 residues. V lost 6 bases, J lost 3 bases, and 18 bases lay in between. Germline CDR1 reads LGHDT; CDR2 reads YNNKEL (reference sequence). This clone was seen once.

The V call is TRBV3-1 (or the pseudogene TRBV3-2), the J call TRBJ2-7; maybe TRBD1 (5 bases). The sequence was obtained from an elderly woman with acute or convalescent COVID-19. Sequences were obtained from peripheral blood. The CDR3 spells CASSRTWTPHYEQYF. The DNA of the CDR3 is TGTGCCAGCAGTAGAACATGGACACCCCACTACGAGCAGTACTTC.